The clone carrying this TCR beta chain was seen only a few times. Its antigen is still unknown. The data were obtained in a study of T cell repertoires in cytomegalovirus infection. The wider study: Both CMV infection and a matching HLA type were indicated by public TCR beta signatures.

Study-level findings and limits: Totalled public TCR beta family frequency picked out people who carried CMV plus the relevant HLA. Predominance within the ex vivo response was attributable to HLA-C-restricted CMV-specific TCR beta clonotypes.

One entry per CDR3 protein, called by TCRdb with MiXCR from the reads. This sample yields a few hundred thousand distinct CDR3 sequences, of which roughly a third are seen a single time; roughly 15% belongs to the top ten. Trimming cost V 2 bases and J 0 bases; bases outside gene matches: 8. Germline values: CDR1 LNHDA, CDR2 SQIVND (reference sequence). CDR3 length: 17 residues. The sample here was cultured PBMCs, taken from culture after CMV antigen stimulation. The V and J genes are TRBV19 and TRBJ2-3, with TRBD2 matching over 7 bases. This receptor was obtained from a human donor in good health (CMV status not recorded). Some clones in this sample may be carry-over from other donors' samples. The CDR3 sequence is CASSIWLAEPSTDTQYF. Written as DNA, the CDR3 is TGTGCCAGTAGTATATGGCTAGCGGAGCCGAGCACAGATACGCAGTATTTT.